A single TCR beta chain is shown here with its context. Amplification yielded TCR beta CDR3 regions, with RNA transcripts as the source. During a first-round RT-PCR of the TCR CDR3, the HTBI primer set was used. MiXCR was run by TCRdb on the multiplex PCR reads, yielding one entry per CDR3 protein. The sample has around 290,000 distinct CDR3 sequences; approximately 15% are singletons. The data originate from a study of T cells in Graves' hyperthyroidism and ophthalmopathy. Study summary: The authors collected peripheral blood at initial diagnosis, before any treatment.

Between the trimmed V and J ends, which lost 0 bases and 2 bases, there was a span of 13 bases. This CDR3 contains 17 residues. Germline loops: CDR1 KGHSH, CDR2 LQKENI. The receptor was isolated from a woman aged 55 to 70 with Graves' ophthalmopathy. The chain combines TRBV18 with TRBJ2-2, with D uncertain. The specimen sequenced was blood. The CDR3 sequence: CASSPPIGSPNTGELFF. Written as DNA, the CDR3 is TGTGCCAGCTCACCACCGATAGGATCACCAAACACCGGGGAGCTGTTTTTT.